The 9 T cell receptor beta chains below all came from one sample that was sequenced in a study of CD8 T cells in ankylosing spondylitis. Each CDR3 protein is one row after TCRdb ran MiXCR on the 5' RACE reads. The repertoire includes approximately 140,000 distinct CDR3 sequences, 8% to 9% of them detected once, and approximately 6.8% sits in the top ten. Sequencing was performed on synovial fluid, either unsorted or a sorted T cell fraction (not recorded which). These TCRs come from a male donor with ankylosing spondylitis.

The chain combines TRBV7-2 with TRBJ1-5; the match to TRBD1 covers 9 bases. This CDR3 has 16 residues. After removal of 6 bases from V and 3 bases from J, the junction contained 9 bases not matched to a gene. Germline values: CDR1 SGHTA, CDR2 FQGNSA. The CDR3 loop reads CASSTGTGSINQPQHF. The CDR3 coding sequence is TGTGCCAGCAGTACCGGGACAGGGAGTATCAATCAGCCCCAGCATTTT.

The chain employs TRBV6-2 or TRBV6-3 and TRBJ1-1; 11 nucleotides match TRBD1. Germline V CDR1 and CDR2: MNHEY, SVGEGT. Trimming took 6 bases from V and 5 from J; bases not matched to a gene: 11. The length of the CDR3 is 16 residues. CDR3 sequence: CASRKNRDRGVTEAFF. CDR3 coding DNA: TGTGCCAGCAGAAAGAACCGGGACAGGGGGGTTACTGAAGCTTTCTTT.

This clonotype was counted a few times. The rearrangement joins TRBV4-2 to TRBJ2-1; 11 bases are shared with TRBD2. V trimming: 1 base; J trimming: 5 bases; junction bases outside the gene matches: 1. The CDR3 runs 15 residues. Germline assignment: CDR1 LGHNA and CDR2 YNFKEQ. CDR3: CASSQAGLADNEQFF. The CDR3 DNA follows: TGTGCCAGCAGCCAAGCGGGACTAGCGGACAATGAGCAGTTCTTC.

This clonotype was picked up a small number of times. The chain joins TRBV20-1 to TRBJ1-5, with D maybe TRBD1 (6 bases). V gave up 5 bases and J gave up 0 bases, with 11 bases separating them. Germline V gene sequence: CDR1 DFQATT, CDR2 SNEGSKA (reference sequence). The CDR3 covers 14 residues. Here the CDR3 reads CSAFDRHSNQPQHF. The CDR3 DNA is TGCAGTGCTTTCGACAGGCATAGCAATCAGCCCCAGCATTTT.

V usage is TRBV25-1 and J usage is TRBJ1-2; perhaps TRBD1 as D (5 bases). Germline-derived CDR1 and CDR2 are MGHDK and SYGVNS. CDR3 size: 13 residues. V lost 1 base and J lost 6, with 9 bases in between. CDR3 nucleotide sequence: TGTGCCAGCAGTGAATGGAAGGGGAATGGCTACACCTTC. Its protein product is CASSEWKGNGYTF.

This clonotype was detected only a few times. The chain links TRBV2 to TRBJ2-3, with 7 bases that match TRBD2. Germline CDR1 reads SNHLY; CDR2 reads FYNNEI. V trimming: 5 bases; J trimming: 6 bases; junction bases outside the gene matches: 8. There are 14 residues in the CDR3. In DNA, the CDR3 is TGTGCCAGCAGTCAGACGGGGGGTTCGGATACGCAGTATTTT. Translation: CASSQTGGSDTQYF. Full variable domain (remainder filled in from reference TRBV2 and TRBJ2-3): EPEVTQTPSHQVTQMGQEVILRCVPISNHLYFYWYRQILGQKVEFLVSFYNNEISEKSEIFDDQFSVERPDGSNFTLKIRSTKLEDSAMYFCASSQTGGSDTQYFGPGTRLTVL.

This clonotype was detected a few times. The CDR3 is CASSSLTHRWGEQYF. The CDR3 DNA sequence: TGTGCCAGCAGCTCGCTTACTCATCGCTGGGGCGAGCAGTACTTC. V gene TRBV7-8 combines with J gene TRBJ2-7; D is undetermined. This CDR3 has 15 residues. V shed 4 bases and J shed 6 bases, with 19 bases lying between them. Germline V gene sequence: CDR1 SGHVS, CDR2 FQNEAQ.

The CDR3 reads CASSLGGEITDTQYF. CDR3 nucleotide sequence: TGTGCCAGCAGCTTGGGGGGCGAGATCACAGATACGCAGTATTTT. The chain links TRBV7-9 to TRBJ2-3; tentatively, D is TRBD1 or TRBD2 (6 bases each). CDR3 length: 15 amino acids. Germline CDR1 SEHNR, CDR2 FQNEAQ (reference sequence). V was cut by 3 bases and J by 2 bases, with 12 bases left in between.

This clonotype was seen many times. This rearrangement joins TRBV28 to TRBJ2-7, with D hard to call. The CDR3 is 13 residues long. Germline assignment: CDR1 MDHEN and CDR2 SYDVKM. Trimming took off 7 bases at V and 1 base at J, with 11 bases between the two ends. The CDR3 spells CASTAAPSYEQYF. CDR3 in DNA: TGTGCCAGCACCGCGGCTCCATCCTACGAGCAGTACTTC.